This entry features one T cell receptor (beta chain) sequence. Its antigen is not yet known. One base away there is no much larger clone; base qualities are not given. The CDR3 holds 13 amino acids from the cysteine to the phenylalanine. This entry keeps only the CDR3 DNA: 39 bases, framed from base 1. From the germline V gene, CDR1 is MNHEY and CDR2 is SVGAGI. Germline trimming: 7 bases from V, 3 bases from J; junction bases outside gene matches: 6. TCRbeta CDR3 regions were amplified from genomic DNA by means of the immunoSEQ Assay, a bias-controlled multiplex PCR. As for the authors' bioinformatics: Within the assay, amplification of reference gene primers was used to estimate how many nucleated cells each sample contained. To quantify the absolute abundance of each unique TCRbeta CDR3 rearrangement, sequence reads were collapsed and filtered. For each sample, productive Simpson clonality was calculated by taking the square root of Simpson's diversity index across productive rearrangements. The source is immuneACCESS, and TCRdb retained only in-frame sequences with V and J called. Part of the clones is not carried over; for the studies checked, unresolved V genes explain less than half of this, and the remainder is unexplained. V and J calls and clone size are as listed in that table; D and trimming were resolved from the DNA. The sample table holds tens of thousands of clones, of which roughly nine tenths were seen once. In total, the top ten clones hold more than 5.5% of the sample.

This entry belongs to a study of blood T cell repertoires in COVID-19 (dated by TCRdb to the early 2020s). Background on the whole study: The collaborator samples originated in the United States, Italy and Spain and spanned the acute and convalescent phases of COVID-19. The prospective study material was composed of cDNA or gDNA derived from T cells, B-cell-depleted T cells, or PBMCs. Deeply sampled blood TCRbeta repertoires from subjects exposed to, actively infected with, or recovered from COVID-19 were included in the dataset. The repertoires were released in a freely available public database meant as a resource for research on the immune response to SARS-CoV-2. Samples were obtained from the ongoing ImmuneRACE study (first 160 participants) and from about 1,300 subjects provided by 6 global collaborators. The sample metadata nearly always contained a de-identified subject ID, COVID-19 status, age in years and sex. Where available, HLA class I and class II types were taken from metadata supplied by the sample provider and were not determined by assay-based typing. The paper's findings and limits, for the study overall: The amount of clinical and demographic metadata varied by source and participant and was provided uncurated.

One collaborating source in Seattle enrolled patients while the patients were actively infected and followed the patients over time throughout the course of disease. Each collaborating institution followed its own protocols to collect whole blood in K2EDTA tubes. For TCRbeta analysis, collaborator samples were shipped as frozen whole blood, as isolated PBMCs, or as DNA extracted from either sample type. The V and J segments used are TRBV6-5 and TRBJ2-7; 7 central bases correspond to TRBD1. Sequenced: peripheral blood. This TCR derives from a man in his forties or fifties with COVID-19, enrolled during active disease. The DNA is TGTGCCAGCATCGACAGGGTGGGCTACGAGCAGTACTTC. Translated, this is CASIDRVGYEQYF.